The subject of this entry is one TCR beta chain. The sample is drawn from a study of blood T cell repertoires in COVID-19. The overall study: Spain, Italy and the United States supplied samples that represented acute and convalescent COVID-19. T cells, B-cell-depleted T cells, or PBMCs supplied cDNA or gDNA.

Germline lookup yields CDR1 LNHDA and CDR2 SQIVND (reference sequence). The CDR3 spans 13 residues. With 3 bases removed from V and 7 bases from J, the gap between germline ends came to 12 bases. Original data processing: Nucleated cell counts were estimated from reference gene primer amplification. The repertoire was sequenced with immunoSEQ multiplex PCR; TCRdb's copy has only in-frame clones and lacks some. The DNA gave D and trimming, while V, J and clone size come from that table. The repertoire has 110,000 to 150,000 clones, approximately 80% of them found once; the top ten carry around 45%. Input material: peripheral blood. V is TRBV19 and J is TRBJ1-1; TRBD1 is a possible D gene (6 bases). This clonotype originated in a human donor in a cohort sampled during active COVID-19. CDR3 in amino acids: CASSMRGTGEAFF. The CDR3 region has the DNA TGTGCCAGTAGTATGAGGGGGACCGGTGAAGCTTTCTTT.